One sample yielded the 8 T cell receptor beta chains listed below, sequenced in a study of cytomegalovirus exposure and HLA in healthy donors. PCR amplification relied on 60 Vbeta primers (plus 13 Jbeta primers). Profiled with immunoSEQ multiplex PCR; TCRdb holds only in-frame clones, not every one. The sample includes tens of thousands of clones, roughly 73% of them seen just once. Input material: PBMCs. The origin of the receptors is a male donor in good health and CMV-seropositive.

This clone was seen a single time. The rearrangement uses TRBV5-1 and TRBJ2-3; 8 bases are shared with TRBD2. After removal of 3 bases from V and 6 bases from J, the junction contained 9 bases not matched to a gene. The CDR3 loop spans 15 amino acids. Germline values: CDR1 SGHRS, CDR2 YFSETQ. CDR3 loop: CASSSYPIAGDTQYF. In DNA form, the CDR3 reads TGCGCCAGCAGCTCCTATCCTATAGCGGGGGATACGCAGTATTTT.

This chain uses TRBV28 with TRBJ1-2, with unresolved D. V was cut by 6 bases and J by 5 bases, with 19 bases left in between. The CDR3 has 15 amino acids. The germline V gene encodes CDR1 MDHEN and CDR2 SYDVKM. CDR3 sequence: CASRGGLRLGYGYTF. In DNA, the CDR3 is TGTGCCAGCAGGGGAGGTCTCCGACTAGGGTATGGCTACACCTTC.

The V call is TRBV27, the J call TRBJ1-2, with D possibly TRBD1 on 5 matching bases. The CDR3 is made up of 13 amino acids. V was cut by 5 bases and J by 4 bases, with 11 bases left in between. The germline CDR1 and CDR2 sequences are MNHEY and SMNVEV (reference sequence). The CDR3 nucleotides are TGTGCCAGCAGTCCTCAGGGCCCCTATGGCTACACCTTC. Protein sequence: CASSPQGPYGYTF.

The J gene is TRBJ2-3, the V gene TRBV5-1, with 10 bases identical to TRBD2. CDR1 and CDR2 (germline): SGHRS, YFSETQ. Trimming at V came to 3 bases and at J to 3 bases, leaving 7 bases not matched to a gene. The CDR3 covers 16 residues. The CDR3 nucleotides are TGCGCCAGCAGCTCGCCAGCGGGGGGGAAAACAGATACGCAGTATTTT. Its protein product is CASSSPAGGKTDTQYF.

The chain combines TRBV9 with TRBJ1-5; 9 nucleotides agree with TRBD1. Germline V gene sequence: CDR1 SGDLS, CDR2 YYNGEE. The ends lost 3 bases at V and 1 base at J; junction bases unmatched: 2. The CDR3 sequence is 15 residues long. CDR3 DNA sequence: TGTGCCAGCAGCGCTGGGACAGGGAGCAATCAGCCCCAGCATTTT. It specifies CASSAGTGSNQPQHF.

V usage is TRBV2 and J usage is TRBJ2-7; TRBD1 aligns across 9 bases. V lost 7 bases, J lost 5 bases, and 12 bases stayed unmatched. CDR3 size: 15 residues. The germline V gene encodes CDR1 SNHLY and CDR2 FYNNEI. CDR3 loop: CASIPGTGTSNEQYF. In nucleotides, the CDR3 is TGTGCCAGCATCCCCGGGACAGGGACTTCTAACGAGCAGTACTTC.

The rearrangement links TRBV6-4 to TRBJ2-2; 7 positions agree with TRBD2. Trimming took 4 bases from V and 9 from J; bases not matched to a gene: 11. This CDR3 comprises 15 residues. Germline CDR1 and CDR2: MRHNA and SNTAGT. The CDR3 reads CASSGGREALWELFF. The DNA for the CDR3 is TGTGCCAGCAGTGGGGGACGGGAGGCCCTTTGGGAGCTGTTTTTT.

The V and J genes are TRBV19 and TRBJ2-2; D uncertain. Germline V gene lookup returns CDR1 LNHDA and CDR2 SQIVND (reference sequence). V was trimmed by 3 bases and J by 4 bases, leaving 12 bases between them. CDR3 size: 15 residues. The CDR3 is CASSMGQFPTGELFF. In nucleotides, the CDR3 is TGTGCCAGTAGTATGGGCCAGTTTCCCACCGGGGAGCTGTTTTTT.